The rows below give T cell receptor beta chains drawn from one sample of a study of response to subunit inactivated influenza vaccine. TCRdb re-derived calls from the RT-PCR reads in MiXCR, one entry per CDR3 protein. The sample contains roughly 620,000 distinct CDR3 sequences, roughly 10% of which appear only once. These data are also associated with another study on T cells expressing NK-cell markers.

The starting material was PBMCs from blood, obtained on the day of vaccination. The origin of the receptors is a man between 50 and 59 years old who received an inactivated influenza vaccine. CDR3s include the opening cysteine and the closing phenylalanine or tryptophan. D genes are given only for firm matches. Clone size is shown for a subset of rows, as once, few, many or a class of expanded clone.

CDR3 protein	CDR3 DNA	J gene	D gene	V gene	clone size	CDR3 length
CASSIQAGIYNEQFF	TGTGCCAGCAGCATCCAAGCGGGAATCTACAATGAGCAGTTCTTC	TRBJ2-1	TRBD2	TRBV7-8	few	15
CSATLNQGSFSPLHF	TGCAGTGCTACCCTAAATCAGGGATCCTTTTCACCCCTCCACTTT	TRBJ1-6	-	TRBV20-1	-	15
CASSLSPDNQPQHF	TGCGCCAGCAGCTTGTCCCCAGACAATCAGCCCCAGCATTTT	TRBJ1-5	-	TRBV5-1	few	14
CASSLVGTGEAFF	TGTGCCAGCAGCTTAGTGGGTACAGGTGAAGCTTTCTTT	TRBJ1-1	-	TRBV7-2	-	13
CSVVAMGRQETQYF	TGCAGCGTTGTGGCAATGGGAAGACAAGAGACCCAGTACTTC	TRBJ2-5	-	TRBV29-1	-	14
CSAPQQGSNEKLFF	TGCAGTGCTCCTCAACAGGGGTCTAATGAAAAACTGTTTTTT	TRBJ1-4	TRBD1	TRBV20-1	-	14
CSARDNPYYGYTF	TGCAGTGCTAGAGATAACCCCTATTATGGCTACACCTTC	TRBJ1-2	-	TRBV20-1	few	13
CASELRKGLAGGYEQYF	TGTGCTAGTGAACTAAGAAAGGGACTAGCAGGGGGATACGAGCAGTACTTC	TRBJ2-7	TRBD2	TRBV12-5	few	17
CSARDLEHANTGELFF	TGCAGTGCTAGAGATCTGGAACACGCGAACACCGGGGAGCTGTTTTTT	TRBJ2-2	-	TRBV20-1	many	16
CASSLYSSQNTEAFF	TGTGCCAGCAGCTTATACTCCTCCCAGAACACTGAAGCTTTCTTT	TRBJ1-1	-	TRBV7-2	few	15
CSAGGGQPTNYGYTF	TGCAGTGCGGGGGGGGGACAGCCCACTAACTATGGCTACACCTTC	TRBJ1-2	TRBD1	TRBV20-1	-	15
CASSLGRGPEAFF	TGCGCCAGCAGCTTGGGCCGGGGACCTGAAGCTTTCTTT	TRBJ1-1	-	TRBV5-1	many	13
CASSLQAGAPKDTQYF	TGTGCCAGCAGCTTACAAGCGGGGGCCCCCAAAGATACGCAGTATTTT	TRBJ2-3	TRBD2	TRBV7-8	many	16
CSAEQGTQPQHF	TGCAGTGCTGAACAGGGTACTCAGCCCCAGCATTTT	TRBJ1-5	-	TRBV20-1	many	12
CSAPFETGGTETQYF	TGCAGTGCTCCATTCGAGACAGGGGGCACAGAGACCCAGTACTTC	TRBJ2-5	TRBD1	TRBV20-1	-	15
CSATKGGGTDTQYF	TGCAGTGCTACCAAGGGGGGAGGCACAGATACGCAGTATTTT	TRBJ2-3	-	TRBV20-1	-	14
CASSLRATAKNIQYF	TGTGCCAGCAGCTTAAGGGCGACCGCCAAAAACATTCAGTACTTC	TRBJ2-4	-	TRBV11-2	few	15
CASSYFIRDRGDEQFF	TGTGCCAGCAGTTACTTTATCCGGGACAGGGGGGATGAGCAGTTCTTC	TRBJ2-1	TRBD1	TRBV6-2/TRBV6-3	-	16
CASRPGSYGYTF	TGTGCCAGCAGACCAGGGAGCTATGGCTACACCTTC	TRBJ1-2	-	TRBV28	few	12
CASSIGTSGGYRETQNF	TGTGCCAGCAGTATAGGGACTAGCGGGGGGTACCGAGAGACCCAGAACTTC	TRBJ2-5	TRBD2	TRBV12-3/TRBV12-4	-	17
CASSERAGGPDTQYF	TGCGCCAGCAGCGAAAGAGCGGGAGGCCCAGATACGCAGTATTTT	TRBJ2-3	TRBD2	TRBV5-1	-	15
CASSLWDRAGNEQFF	TGTGCCAGCAGCCTGTGGGACAGGGCGGGCAATGAGCAGTTCTTC	TRBJ2-1	TRBD1	TRBV5-5	few	15
CASSPTSGGVGIQYF	TGCGCCAGCAGCCCGACTAGCGGGGGTGTCGGCATTCAGTACTTC	TRBJ2-4	TRBD2	TRBV5-1	-	15
CASKRDTNTEAFF	TGTGCCTCTAAACGGGATACGAACACTGAAGCTTTCTTT	TRBJ1-1	-	TRBV6-2/TRBV6-3	-	13
CASSLKEWGFSSYEQYF	TGTGCCAGCAGCTTAAAAGAGTGGGGCTTCAGCTCCTACGAGCAGTACTTC	TRBJ2-7	-	TRBV7-2	-	17
CASSYGDAGNTEAFF	TGTGCCAGCAGTTACGGCGACGCTGGGAACACTGAAGCTTTCTTT	TRBJ1-1	-	TRBV6-2/TRBV6-3	-	15